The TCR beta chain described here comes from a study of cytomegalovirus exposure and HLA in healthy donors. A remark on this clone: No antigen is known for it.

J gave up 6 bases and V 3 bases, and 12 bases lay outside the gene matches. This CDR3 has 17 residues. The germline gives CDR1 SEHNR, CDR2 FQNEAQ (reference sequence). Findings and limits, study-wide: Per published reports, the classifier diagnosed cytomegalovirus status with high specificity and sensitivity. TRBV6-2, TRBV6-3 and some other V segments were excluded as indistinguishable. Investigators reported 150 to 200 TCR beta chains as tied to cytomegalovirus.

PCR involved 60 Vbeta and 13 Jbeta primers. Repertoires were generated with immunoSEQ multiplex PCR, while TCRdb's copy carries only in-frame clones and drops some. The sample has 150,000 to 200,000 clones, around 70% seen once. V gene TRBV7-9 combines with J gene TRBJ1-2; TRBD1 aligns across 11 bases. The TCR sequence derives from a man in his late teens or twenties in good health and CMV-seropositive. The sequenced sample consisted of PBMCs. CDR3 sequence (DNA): TGTGCCAGCAGCTTTGGGACCGGACAGGGGGCTAGTAATGGCTACACCTTC. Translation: CASSFGTGQGASNGYTF. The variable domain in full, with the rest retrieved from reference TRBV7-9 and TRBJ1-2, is DTGVSQNPRHKITKRGQNVTFRCDPISEHNRLYWYRQTLGQGPEFLTYFQNEAQLEKSRLLSDRFSAERPKGSFSTLEIQRTEQGDSAMYLCASSFGTGQGASNGYTFGSGTRLTVV.